A selection of T cell receptor beta chains follows, all from one sample in a study of blood T cells in healthy people across ages. One entry per CDR3 protein, called by TCRdb with MiXCR from the 5' RACE reads. The sample consists of some 670,000 distinct CDR3 sequences, around 50% of them appearing once. Source material: blood. These receptors were obtained from a woman of 80 years or more in good health. The CDR3 runs from the conserved cysteine through the conserved F or W. D genes are given only for firm matches. The size of a clone is reported for some rows only, either as once, few or many, or as a class for expanded clones.

J gene: TRBJ2-3; D gene: TRBD1; clone size: .; V gene: TRBV11-1; CDR3 DNA: TGTGCCAGCAGCCAGGGACAGGGGGTCGGGGATACGCAGTATTTT; CDR3 protein: CASSQGQGVGDTQYF
J gene: TRBJ2-4; D gene: .; clone size: .; V gene: TRBV5-1; CDR3 DNA: TGCGCCAGCAGCTTAACAGGGAACGTCTACAATGAGCAGTACTTC; CDR3 protein: CASSLTGNVYNEQYF
J gene: TRBJ1-2; D gene: .; clone size: .; V gene: TRBV6-2/TRBV6-3; CDR3 DNA: TGTGCCAGCAGTTACGGGGGCCAGAGCTATGGCTACACCTTC; CDR3 protein: CASSYGGQSYGYTF
J gene: TRBJ1-4; D gene: TRBD1; clone size: .; V gene: TRBV25-1; CDR3 DNA: TGTGCCAGCAGTGGTCCGGGACAGGGGAGTGAAAAACTGTTTTTT; CDR3 protein: CASSGPGQGSEKLFF
J gene: TRBJ2-3; D gene: TRBD2; clone size: .; V gene: TRBV24-1; CDR3 DNA: TGTGCCACCAGTGATGGGGCGGGAGTGAATTCAGATACGCAGTATTTT; CDR3 protein: CATSDGAGVNSDTQYF
J gene: TRBJ1-2; D gene: .; clone size: few; V gene: TRBV20-1; CDR3 DNA: TGCAGTGCTAGGACGAGCTACACCTTC; CDR3 protein: CSARTSYTF
J gene: TRBJ2-1; D gene: .; clone size: .; V gene: TRBV7-2; CDR3 DNA: TGTGCCAGCAGCTTAGAAATGCGGAGCTCCTACAATGAGCAGTTCTTC; CDR3 protein: CASSLEMRSSYNEQFF
J gene: TRBJ2-7; D gene: .; clone size: .; V gene: TRBV27; CDR3 DNA: TGTGCCAGCAGGAGTGAACAGGGAATAGACTATGACTACGAGCAGTACTTC; CDR3 protein: CASRSEQGIDYDYEQYF
J gene: TRBJ2-7; D gene: .; clone size: .; V gene: TRBV10-2; CDR3 DNA: TGCGCCAGCAGATCAAATACTATCATCCCCTCCTACGAGCAGTACTTC; CDR3 protein: CASRSNTIIPSYEQYF
J gene: TRBJ2-7; D gene: .; clone size: .; V gene: TRBV27; CDR3 DNA: TGTGCCAGCTCCTTACAGGGACGGCACTACGAGCAGTACTTC; CDR3 protein: CASSLQGRHYEQYF
J gene: TRBJ2-3; D gene: .; clone size: .; V gene: TRBV25-1; CDR3 DNA: TGTGCCAGCAGTGAACAGGGGGGCAGCGATACGCAGTATTTT; CDR3 protein: CASSEQGGSDTQYF
J gene: TRBJ2-6; D gene: TRBD2; clone size: .; V gene: TRBV18; CDR3 DNA: TGTGCCAGCTCACCAAGGGAGGGCTCTGGGGCCAGCGTCCTGACTTTC; CDR3 protein: CASSPREGSGASVLTF
J gene: TRBJ2-3; D gene: .; clone size: .; V gene: TRBV20-1; CDR3 DNA: TGCAGTGCTAGAGATTGGGGAGTCGGTACAGATACGCAGTATTTT; CDR3 protein: CSARDWGVGTDTQYF
J gene: TRBJ2-3; D gene: .; clone size: .; V gene: TRBV9; CDR3 DNA: TGTGCCAGCAACGAGACGCTGACAGGTTCCACAGATACGCAGTATTTT; CDR3 protein: CASNETLTGSTDTQYF
J gene: TRBJ1-2; D gene: TRBD1; clone size: .; V gene: TRBV12-5; CDR3 DNA: TGTGCTAGTGGGAAGGGGACAGGGGGCTATTATGGCTACACCTTC; CDR3 protein: CASGKGTGGYYGYTF
J gene: TRBJ2-7; D gene: TRBD2; clone size: .; V gene: TRBV11-3; CDR3 DNA: TGTGCCAGCAGCTTATTAACTAGCGGCGAGCAGTACTTC; CDR3 protein: CASSLLTSGEQYF
J gene: TRBJ2-3; D gene: .; clone size: .; V gene: TRBV6-5; CDR3 DNA: TGTGCCAGTAGTTACCTGGGGGGCACAGATACGCAGTATTTT; CDR3 protein: CASSYLGGTDTQYF
J gene: TRBJ2-7; D gene: .; clone size: .; V gene: TRBV7-8; CDR3 DNA: TGTGCCAGCACCGTAGGGTCGGGGAACTACGAGCAGTACTTC; CDR3 protein: CASTVGSGNYEQYF
J gene: TRBJ2-1; D gene: TRBD2; clone size: .; V gene: TRBV4-1; CDR3 DNA: TGCGCCAGCAGCCAAGAATGGCTAGCGGGGAACAATGAGCAGTTCTTC; CDR3 protein: CASSQEWLAGNNEQFF
J gene: TRBJ2-5; D gene: .; clone size: many; V gene: TRBV13; CDR3 DNA: TGTGCCAGCAGCTCACAGGCCCTCGGGGAGACCCAGTACTTC; CDR3 protein: CASSSQALGETQYF
J gene: TRBJ2-1; D gene: .; clone size: few; V gene: TRBV27; CDR3 DNA: TGTGCCAGCAGTTTACCCGGGGCCCCTAGAAATGAGCAGTTCTTC; CDR3 protein: CASSLPGAPRNEQFF
J gene: TRBJ1-2; D gene: TRBD1; clone size: .; V gene: TRBV20-1; CDR3 DNA: TGCAGTGCTAGAGGTCCTTACCAGGGGGCAAGTGGGTATGGCTACACCTTC; CDR3 protein: CSARGPYQGASGYGYTF
J gene: TRBJ2-3; D gene: .; clone size: .; V gene: TRBV7-9; CDR3 DNA: TGTGCCAGCAGCTTAGGGGATGATGGGGGGCACAGAGACGCGTATTTT; CDR3 protein: CASSLGDDGGHRDAYF
J gene: TRBJ2-7; D gene: .; clone size: .; V gene: TRBV6-5; CDR3 DNA: TGTGCCAGCAGTTACTCGATCAGCTCATGGTATGAGCAGTACTTC; CDR3 protein: CASSYSISSWYEQYF
J gene: TRBJ1-1; D gene: TRBD1; clone size: .; V gene: TRBV25-1; CDR3 DNA: TGTGCCAGCAGTGAAGCGGGACAGGGGTTAGCTTTCTTT; CDR3 protein: CASSEAGQGLAFF
J gene: TRBJ2-3; D gene: .; clone size: many; V gene: TRBV7-8; CDR3 DNA: TGTGCCAGCAGCCTCTTCCGGCAGGGGCCCACAGATACGCAGTATTTT; CDR3 protein: CASSLFRQGPTDTQYF
J gene: TRBJ1-2; D gene: .; clone size: .; V gene: TRBV4-1; CDR3 DNA: TGCGCCAGCAGCCAATCTCGGGACTATGGCTACACCTTC; CDR3 protein: CASSQSRDYGYTF
J gene: TRBJ2-6; D gene: TRBD2; clone size: .; V gene: TRBV19; CDR3 DNA: TGTGCCAGTAGTGTTCTAGCGGGGTACTCTGGGGCCAACGTCCTGACTTTC; CDR3 protein: CASSVLAGYSGANVLTF
J gene: TRBJ2-5; D gene: TRBD1; clone size: .; V gene: TRBV29-1; CDR3 DNA: TGCAGCGTGCTACAGGGGGCGAGGAAAGAGACCCAGTACTTC; CDR3 protein: CSVLQGARKETQYF
J gene: TRBJ2-7; D gene: .; clone size: .; V gene: TRBV5-5; CDR3 DNA: TGTGCCAGCATCCTCTCGACAGCCCTCACGGGCGAGCAGTACTTC; CDR3 protein: CASILSTALTGEQYF
J gene: TRBJ2-6; D gene: .; clone size: .; V gene: TRBV24-1; CDR3 DNA: TGTGCCACCAGTGACCCCGCTTTGGCCAACGTCCTGACTTTC; CDR3 protein: CATSDPALANVLTF
J gene: TRBJ2-4; D gene: .; clone size: .; V gene: TRBV29-1; CDR3 DNA: TGCAGCGTTGAGGAGACGGAGACCCCCGACATTCAGTACTTC; CDR3 protein: CSVEETETPDIQYF
J gene: TRBJ2-7; D gene: TRBD1; clone size: .; V gene: TRBV12-3/TRBV12-4; CDR3 DNA: TGTGCCAGCAGTCGAGACAGGGGGCGCATCTACGAGCAGTACTTC; CDR3 protein: CASSRDRGRIYEQYF
J gene: TRBJ2-3; D gene: .; clone size: .; V gene: TRBV4-2; CDR3 DNA: TGTGCCAGCAGCCTCACCGGGACACGTTTTCGCACAGATACGCAGTATTTT; CDR3 protein: CASSLTGTRFRTDTQYF
J gene: TRBJ1-4; D gene: TRBD1; clone size: few; V gene: TRBV28; CDR3 DNA: TGTGCCAGCAGTTTACCCCTGGGACAGCGTAATGAAAAACTGTTTTTT; CDR3 protein: CASSLPLGQRNEKLFF
J gene: TRBJ2-3; D gene: TRBD1; clone size: few; V gene: TRBV5-1; CDR3 DNA: TGTGCCAGCAGCTTACGGACAGGATCCACAGATACGCAGTATTTT; CDR3 protein: CASSLRTGSTDTQYF
J gene: TRBJ1-5; D gene: .; clone size: .; V gene: TRBV12-3/TRBV12-4; CDR3 DNA: TGTGCCAGCAGAGTCGACATCAATCAGCCCCAGCATTTT; CDR3 protein: CASRVDINQPQHF
J gene: TRBJ2-1; D gene: .; clone size: .; V gene: TRBV5-1; CDR3 DNA: TGCGCCAGCAGCGAGGGACCCACCAATGAGCAGTTCTTC; CDR3 protein: CASSEGPTNEQFF
J gene: TRBJ2-7; D gene: TRBD1; clone size: many; V gene: TRBV28; CDR3 DNA: TGTGCCAGCAGTGCCCCCAAAGGACAGGGTGACTTCTACGAGCAGTACTTC; CDR3 protein: CASSAPKGQGDFYEQYF
J gene: TRBJ2-3; D gene: .; clone size: .; V gene: TRBV11-2; CDR3 DNA: TGTGCCAGCAGCGGACAGCGCACAGATACGCAGTATTTT; CDR3 protein: CASSGQRTDTQYF
J gene: TRBJ1-2; D gene: .; clone size: .; V gene: TRBV29-1; CDR3 DNA: TGCAGCGTTCCCAAACCGCGGGCCTGGGAGAGTGGCTACACCTTC; CDR3 protein: CSVPKPRAWESGYTF
J gene: TRBJ2-1; D gene: .; clone size: .; V gene: TRBV18; CDR3 DNA: TGTGCCAGCTCACCACCCCTTCTAGCGAATTCCTACAATGAGCAGTTCTTC; CDR3 protein: CASSPPLLANSYNEQFF
J gene: TRBJ1-2; D gene: .; clone size: .; V gene: TRBV29-1; CDR3 DNA: TGCAGCGTTGGGAGAGCTGATGGCTACACCTTC; CDR3 protein: CSVGRADGYTF
J gene: TRBJ2-1; D gene: .; clone size: .; V gene: TRBV28; CDR3 DNA: TGTGCCAGCAGTTCCCGTGCGAGCTCCTACAATGAGCAGTTCTTC; CDR3 protein: CASSSRASSYNEQFF
J gene: TRBJ2-1; D gene: .; clone size: many; V gene: TRBV20-1; CDR3 DNA: TGCAGTGCTTGTGAACGATACAATGAGCAGTTCTTC; CDR3 protein: CSACERYNEQFF
J gene: TRBJ2-2; D gene: .; clone size: .; V gene: TRBV27; CDR3 DNA: TGTGCCAGCGGACGACCTGGGGAGCTGTTTTTT; CDR3 protein: CASGRPGELFF
J gene: TRBJ1-2; D gene: .; clone size: few; V gene: TRBV12-3/TRBV12-4; CDR3 DNA: TGTGCCAGCAGTTTTGTGCGGGGAAGCTATGGCTACACCTTC; CDR3 protein: CASSFVRGSYGYTF
J gene: TRBJ2-3; D gene: .; clone size: .; V gene: TRBV3-1; CDR3 DNA: TGTGCCAGCAGCCAAGAATTGGGGGATCGTGGTACGCAGTATTTT; CDR3 protein: CASSQELGDRGTQYF
J gene: TRBJ2-7; D gene: .; clone size: .; V gene: TRBV28; CDR3 DNA: TGTGCCAGCAGCCAAGACAGGTCGGCTCTCGAGCAGTACTTC; CDR3 protein: CASSQDRSALEQYF
J gene: TRBJ2-1; D gene: .; clone size: once; V gene: TRBV20-1; CDR3 DNA: TGCAGTGCTAGGGGGGCAGGGCCATCCTACAATGAGCAGTTCTTC; CDR3 protein: CSARGAGPSYNEQFF
J gene: TRBJ2-1; D gene: TRBD2; clone size: few; V gene: TRBV7-2; CDR3 DNA: TGTGCCAGCAGACCAAGCGGGGGGGCCTACAATGAGCAGTTCTTC; CDR3 protein: CASRPSGGAYNEQFF
J gene: TRBJ1-2; D gene: .; clone size: many; V gene: TRBV15; CDR3 DNA: TGTGCCACCAGCAGAGACCGGGGTTTCTATGGCTACACCTTC; CDR3 protein: CATSRDRGFYGYTF
J gene: TRBJ2-7; D gene: .; clone size: many; V gene: TRBV21-1; CDR3 DNA: TGTGCCAGCAGCCCGGGTCTCGCGTACTTACTAGTAGGGCTCTACGAGCAGTACTTC; CDR3 protein: CASSPGLAYLLVGLYEQYF
J gene: TRBJ1-2; D gene: .; clone size: many; V gene: TRBV20-1; CDR3 DNA: TGCAGTGCTAGGGAGGGGACCGACTATGGCTACACCTTC; CDR3 protein: CSAREGTDYGYTF
J gene: TRBJ1-1; D gene: TRBD1; clone size: .; V gene: TRBV7-2; CDR3 DNA: TGTGCCAGCAGCTTAGCAGGGGGCATTGTGTACACTGAAGCTTTCTTT; CDR3 protein: CASSLAGGIVYTEAFF
J gene: TRBJ2-3; D gene: .; clone size: few; V gene: TRBV4-1; CDR3 DNA: TGCGCCAGCAGCCAAGAGCAGGGCGCGGCAGATACGCAGTATTTT; CDR3 protein: CASSQEQGAADTQYF
J gene: TRBJ2-7; D gene: .; clone size: .; V gene: TRBV20-1; CDR3 DNA: TGCAGTGCTAGAGACAGGCGAAGGGTGCCGACCGGTACCTACGAGCAGTACTTC; CDR3 protein: CSARDRRRVPTGTYEQYF
J gene: TRBJ1-1; D gene: .; clone size: .; V gene: TRBV18; CDR3 DNA: TGTGCCAGCTCACCAACCGCCGGGGGGGGCACTGAAGCTTTCTTT; CDR3 protein: CASSPTAGGGTEAFF
J gene: TRBJ1-5; D gene: .; clone size: .; V gene: TRBV6-1; CDR3 DNA: TGTGCCAGCAGTGAATTCTTCACTGCCAGTCTTCAGCCCCAGCATTTT; CDR3 protein: CASSEFFTASLQPQHF
J gene: TRBJ2-5; D gene: .; clone size: .; V gene: TRBV6-5; CDR3 DNA: TGTGCCAGCAGTTACGAGGGATCGTTGGGGGGAGAGCAGTACTTC; CDR3 protein: CASSYEGSLGGEQYF